One sample yielded the 8 T cell receptor beta chains listed below, sequenced in a study of cytomegalovirus exposure and HLA in healthy donors. Vbeta (60) and Jbeta (13) primers were used in the PCR. Sequencing was performed with immunoSEQ multiplex PCR; in TCRdb, only in-frame clones are kept and a portion is missing. This table has roughly 110,000 clones, roughly 82% appearing once. Sequencing was performed on PBMCs. These receptors originate from a male donor in good health and CMV-seropositive.

The V call is TRBV19, the J call TRBJ2-3, with D perhaps TRBD2 (6 bases). V lost 1 base and J lost 9, with 20 bases in between. Germline CDR1 and CDR2: LNHDA and SQIVND (reference sequence). The CDR3 sequence is 16 residues long. The CDR3 DNA reads as TGTGCCAGTAGTATAGTGGTCGGCGGGGTAAAGGGGACGCAGTATTTT. As protein: CASSIVVGGVKGTQYF. Using reference TRBV19 and TRBJ2-3 for the parts outside the CDR3, the full variable domain is DGGITQSPKYLFRKEGQNVTLSCEQNLNHDAMYWYRQDPGQGLRLIYYSQIVNDFQKGDIAEGYSVSREKKESFPLTVTSAQKNPTAFYLCASSIVVGGVKGTQYFGPGTRLTVL.

The V gene is TRBV4-1, the J gene TRBJ2-5; 13 positions agree with TRBD2. This CDR3 spans 16 amino acids. Per the germline V gene, CDR1 is MGHRA and CDR2 is YSYEKL. V dropped 0 bases and J dropped 5; count of bases not matched to a gene: 3. The CDR3 spells CASSQELAGGGETQYF. The CDR3 nucleotides are TGCGCCAGCAGCCAAGAACTAGCGGGAGGGGGGGAGACCCAGTACTTC.

Turning to this clone: The sample has other DNA sequences that encode this CDR3 too. The J gene is TRBJ2-7, the V gene TRBV5-1; D might be TRBD2 (7 bases). Germline V gene sequence: CDR1 SGHRS, CDR2 YFSETQ. The V end was cut by 0 bases, the J end by 0 bases, with 10 bases between. This CDR3 has 15 amino acids. CDR3 DNA: TGCGCCAGCAGCTTGGCGGGGGGCAGCTCCTACGAGCAGTACTTC. Translation gives CASSLAGGSSYEQYF.

This rearrangement joins TRBV5-1 to TRBJ1-1, with 7 bases matching TRBD1. After removal of 1 base from V and 2 bases from J, the junction contained 2 bases not matched to a gene. Germline loops: CDR1 SGHRS, CDR2 YFSETQ. The CDR3 contains 14 residues. CDR3: CASSLRGPNTEAFF. CDR3 sequence (DNA): TGCGCCAGCAGCTTGAGGGGGCCAAACACTGAAGCTTTCTTT.

The genes are TRBV5-4 and TRBJ1-6, with a weak D call TRBD1 (6 bases). This CDR3 is built from 16 residues. The germline CDR1 and CDR2 sequences are SGHNT and YYREEE (reference sequence). The V gene lost 0 bases and the J gene lost 9 bases, with 16 bases spanning the gap. As DNA, the CDR3 is TGTGCCAGCAGCTTGGTTCAGGGGTTTCGGAGTTCACCCCTCCACTTT. This codes for CASSLVQGFRSSPLHF.

This clone was picked up a small number of times. V usage is TRBV9 and J usage is TRBJ2-7; D ambiguous. The CDR3 has 14 amino acids. V lost 0 bases and J 0 bases, leaving 7 bases between the germline ends. Germline CDR1 and CDR2: SGDLS and YYNGEE. CDR3 in DNA: TGTGCCAGCAGCGTAGTGGGCAGCTCCTACGAGCAGTACTTC. It encodes CASSVVGSSYEQYF.

The genes are TRBV9 and TRBJ1-4; D is unresolved. The CDR3 sequence is 13 residues long. Per the germline V gene, CDR1 is SGDLS and CDR2 is YYNGEE. Deletions cut 3 bases from V and 4 bases from J, with 7 bases between. The CDR3: CASSGRVNEKLFF. For the CDR3, the DNA is TGTGCCAGCAGCGGTAGAGTTAATGAAAAACTGTTTTTT. The full variable domain, its missing parts supplied by reference TRBV9 and TRBJ1-4, is DSGVTQTPKHLITATGQRVTLRCSPRSGDLSVYWYQQSLDQGLQFLIQYYNGEERAKGNILERFSAQQFPDLHSELNLSSLELGDSALYFCASSGRVNEKLFFGSGTQLSVL.

The V gene is TRBV6-5, the J gene TRBJ2-7; the match to TRBD2 covers 9 bases. CDR3 size: 15 residues. The V gene end was trimmed by 0 bases and the J gene end by 4 bases; junction bases not matched to a gene: 4. Germline CDR1 is MNHEY and CDR2 is SVGAGI. CDR3 residues: CASSYSASGIYEQYF. The CDR3 region has the DNA TGTGCCAGCAGTTACTCGGCTAGCGGGATTTACGAGCAGTACTTC.